The clone carrying this T cell receptor beta chain was counted between two and nine times. The source of the sample is a study of blood T cell repertoires in COVID-19. Study as a whole: Specimens from acute and convalescent COVID-19 originated in the United States, Italy and Spain. Sources were T cells, B-cell-depleted T cells, or PBMCs; the material itself was cDNA or gDNA.

Per the original data handling: Cell counts per sample came from amplifying reference gene primers. The method was immunoSEQ multiplex PCR; TCRdb's version includes in-frame clones alone and lacks a portion of them. That table supplies the V and J calls and clone size; D and trimming were determined from the DNA. The profile covers under 150,000 clones, with around two thirds appearing a single time and around 2% taken by the ten largest. The V and J ends lost 5 bases and 2 bases, in that order; junction bases with no gene match: 16. CDR3 length equals 20 residues. The germline gives CDR1 SGHNT, CDR2 YENEEA.

Material: peripheral blood. This receptor was obtained from a woman aged 70-85 years with acute or convalescent COVID-19. The rearrangement links TRBV11-3 to TRBJ2-1; 12 positions match TRBD2. Here the CDR3 reads CASSPGPGLAGSGPYNEQFF. In DNA form, the CDR3 reads TGTGCCAGCAGCCCGGGGCCAGGACTAGCGGGAAGCGGGCCCTACAATGAGCAGTTCTTC.